This record covers a single T cell receptor (beta chain). The data originate from a study of CD8+CD57+ T cells in acquired aplastic anemia. Turning to the study itself: When averaged, DNA from sorted CD4+ and CD8+ cells came to 3 to 4 ug.

The CDR3 is made up of 13 amino acids. CDR1 and CDR2 from the germline V gene are KGHDR and SFDVKD. Trimming left V 2 bases short and J 5 bases short, with 6 bases between. TCR beta VDJ and CDR3 were profiled, and genomic DNA was the template. MiXCR was run by TCRdb on the reads, yielding one entry per CDR3 protein. This sample has under 200,000 distinct CDR3 sequences, with roughly 40% found just once. Material: sorted CD4+, CD8+, or CD8+CD57+ T cells (not recorded which) from PBMCs. This chain joins TRBV24-1 and TRBJ2-1, with D unresolved. The sequence was obtained from a human donor in good health. This CDR3 reads CATSDWTDNEQFF. The CDR3, as DNA: TGTGCCACCAGTGATTGGACGGACAATGAGCAGTTCTTC.